A selection of T cell receptor beta chains follows, all from one sample in a study of blood T cell repertoires in COVID-19. Produced via immunoSEQ multiplex PCR; TCRdb's table is partial and in-frame only. The sample lists over 350,000 clones; more than 75% were seen once. Sequenced input: PBMCs or T cells enriched from blood (not recorded which). The receptor source for this set is a woman under 30 who had recovered from COVID-19. The CDR3 runs from the conserved cysteine through the conserved F or W. Fields, in order: D gene, J gene, clone size, V gene, CDR3 DNA, CDR3 protein. The D gene is left open where the match is weak. The size of a clone is reported for some rows only, either as once, few or many, or as a class for expanded clones.

d_call: NA; j_call: TRBJ2-7; clone_size: once; v_call: TRBV6-5; cdr3_nt: TGTGCCAGCAGTACTATCCGGGACATTTCCTACGAGCAGTACTTC; cdr3_aa: CASSTIRDISYEQYF
d_call: NA; j_call: TRBJ2-5; clone_size: once; v_call: TRBV5-1; cdr3_nt: TGCGCCAGCAGCCTCAACGGGGTCCAAGAGACCCAGTACTTC; cdr3_aa: CASSLNGVQETQYF
d_call: TRBD1; j_call: TRBJ1-1; clone_size: NA; v_call: TRBV15; cdr3_nt: TGTGCCACCAGCAGAGATCACAGTGAGGGCAGGGGGGACACTGAAGCTTTCTTT; cdr3_aa: CATSRDHSEGRGDTEAFF
d_call: NA; j_call: TRBJ1-4; clone_size: NA; v_call: TRBV3-1/TRBV3-2; cdr3_nt: TGTGCCAGCAGCCACCTAGGGGCAGGGGAAAATGAAAAACTGTTTTTT; cdr3_aa: CASSHLGAGENEKLFF
d_call: NA; j_call: TRBJ1-3; clone_size: once; v_call: TRBV7-9; cdr3_nt: TGTGCCAGCACCCCCTCCGGTGCGGGAGGAAACACCATATATTTT; cdr3_aa: CASTPSGAGGNTIYF
d_call: NA; j_call: TRBJ2-3; clone_size: NA; v_call: TRBV11-2; cdr3_nt: TGTGCCAGCAGCCCCGGGACTTTCCCAAGCACAGATACGCAGTATTTT; cdr3_aa: CASSPGTFPSTDTQYF
d_call: NA; j_call: TRBJ2-7; clone_size: once; v_call: TRBV30; cdr3_nt: TGTGCCTGGAGTCTAGGGAGAGGCTACGAGCAGTACTTC; cdr3_aa: CAWSLGRGYEQYF
d_call: NA; j_call: TRBJ1-1; clone_size: NA; v_call: TRBV4-1; cdr3_nt: TGCGCCAGCAGCCAAGATTCGGCCGGGAGCACTGAAGCTTTCTTT; cdr3_aa: CASSQDSAGSTEAFF
d_call: NA; j_call: TRBJ2-1; clone_size: few; v_call: TRBV2; cdr3_nt: TGTGCCAGCAGGTTAGGTCGGATGGGCCCCAATGAGCAGTTCTTC; cdr3_aa: CASRLGRMGPNEQFF
d_call: NA; j_call: TRBJ2-7; clone_size: NA; v_call: TRBV11-3; cdr3_nt: TGTGCCAGCAGCTTAGGGAGGGATTCCCACGAGCAGTACTTC; cdr3_aa: CASSLGRDSHEQYF
d_call: NA; j_call: TRBJ2-3; clone_size: NA; v_call: TRBV21-1; cdr3_nt: TGTGCCAGCAGCAAAGAGGAGCGTCGGGATACGCAGTATTTT; cdr3_aa: CASSKEERRDTQYF
d_call: NA; j_call: TRBJ1-1; clone_size: NA; v_call: TRBV11-2; cdr3_nt: TGTGCCAGCAGCTTAGTAGTTTATGGGAACACTGAAGCTTTCTTT; cdr3_aa: CASSLVVYGNTEAFF
d_call: NA; j_call: TRBJ1-5; clone_size: NA; v_call: TRBV6-5; cdr3_nt: TGTGCCAGCAGTTACACAGGGTCCAGGGGGCCCCAGCATTTT; cdr3_aa: CASSYTGSRGPQHF
d_call: NA; j_call: TRBJ1-2; clone_size: NA; v_call: TRBV6-2/TRBV6-3; cdr3_nt: TGTGCCAGCAGTTACTCGCCAACAAGGGGCTCCTATGGCTACACCTTC; cdr3_aa: CASSYSPTRGSYGYTF
d_call: NA; j_call: TRBJ2-7; clone_size: NA; v_call: TRBV11-2; cdr3_nt: TGTGCCAGCAGCGCCACAGGGAACGAGCAGTACTTC; cdr3_aa: CASSATGNEQYF
d_call: NA; j_call: TRBJ1-1; clone_size: NA; v_call: TRBV6-2/TRBV6-3; cdr3_nt: TGTGCCAGCAGTCCCTTGCCCCCAGTTTCTGAAGCTTTCTTT; cdr3_aa: CASSPLPPVSEAFF
d_call: TRBD2; j_call: TRBJ2-1; clone_size: NA; v_call: TRBV4-3; cdr3_nt: TGCGCCAGCAGCCGGTTTCTAGCGGGGGGGTCTAATGAGCAGTTCTTC; cdr3_aa: CASSRFLAGGSNEQFF
d_call: NA; j_call: TRBJ2-7; clone_size: NA; v_call: TRBV30; cdr3_nt: TGTGCCTGGAGTGCCGGCAGGGCAGAATACGAGCAGTACTTC; cdr3_aa: CAWSAGRAEYEQYF
d_call: TRBD1; j_call: TRBJ2-7; clone_size: NA; v_call: TRBV5-1; cdr3_nt: TGCGCCAGCAGCTGGGGGACAGGTGGCTACGAGCAGTACTTC; cdr3_aa: CASSWGTGGYEQYF
d_call: NA; j_call: TRBJ2-7; clone_size: NA; v_call: TRBV7-7; cdr3_nt: TGTGCTAGCAGCCCCCGGGAGTCCCCGAGGTCCGAGCAGTACTTC; cdr3_aa: CASSPRESPRSEQYF
d_call: NA; j_call: TRBJ1-1; clone_size: few; v_call: TRBV5-1; cdr3_nt: TGCGCCAGCAGCGCGGGATCGACAGCTATGAACACTGAAGCTTTCTTT; cdr3_aa: CASSAGSTAMNTEAFF
d_call: NA; j_call: TRBJ2-1; clone_size: NA; v_call: TRBV2; cdr3_nt: TGTGCCAGCGAAGGACTGACAATCCCCAACAATGAGCAGTTCTTC; cdr3_aa: CASEGLTIPNNEQFF
d_call: NA; j_call: TRBJ2-1; clone_size: few; v_call: TRBV5-1; cdr3_nt: TGCGCCAGCAGCTTACGACTGGGGGCCTACTACAATGAGCAGTTCTTC; cdr3_aa: CASSLRLGAYYNEQFF
d_call: NA; j_call: TRBJ1-2; clone_size: NA; v_call: TRBV5-1; cdr3_nt: TGCGCCAGCAGCCACCGAGCCGACAGGTCACGAACCTATGGCTACACCTTC; cdr3_aa: CASSHRADRSRTYGYTF
d_call: NA; j_call: TRBJ1-3; clone_size: NA; v_call: TRBV27; cdr3_nt: TGTGCCAGCAGCAGACTCCCGTGGGGGCTTAGCTCTGGAAACACCATATATTTT; cdr3_aa: CASSRLPWGLSSGNTIYF
d_call: NA; j_call: TRBJ1-1; clone_size: once; v_call: TRBV27; cdr3_nt: TGTGCCAGCAGGTCAGTTAACACTGAAGCTTTCTTT; cdr3_aa: CASRSVNTEAFF
d_call: TRBD1; j_call: TRBJ2-7; clone_size: NA; v_call: TRBV5-1; cdr3_nt: TGCGCCAGCAGCACTAAATCCGGGACAGGGGGCTACGAGCAGTACTTC; cdr3_aa: CASSTKSGTGGYEQYF
d_call: TRBD1; j_call: TRBJ1-1; clone_size: NA; v_call: TRBV27; cdr3_nt: TGTGCCAGCAGCCAAATACAGGGGGGGAACACTGAAGCTTTCTTT; cdr3_aa: CASSQIQGGNTEAFF
d_call: NA; j_call: TRBJ1-5; clone_size: NA; v_call: TRBV4-3; cdr3_nt: TGCGCCAGCAGCCAGACCGGGGGGAGCAATCAGCCCCAGCATTTT; cdr3_aa: CASSQTGGSNQPQHF
d_call: NA; j_call: TRBJ1-6; clone_size: NA; v_call: TRBV28; cdr3_nt: TGTGCCAGCAGTTTGGGCTCGGCTCATTCACCCCTCCACTTT; cdr3_aa: CASSLGSAHSPLHF
d_call: NA; j_call: TRBJ1-2; clone_size: NA; v_call: TRBV4-2; cdr3_nt: TGTGCCAGCAGCCAAGACCCGAGAGTGAGTAACTATGGCTACACCTTC; cdr3_aa: CASSQDPRVSNYGYTF
d_call: TRBD1; j_call: TRBJ1-5; clone_size: NA; v_call: TRBV4-1; cdr3_nt: TGCGCCAGCAGCCGATGGACAGGGGAGGTAAGCAATCAGCCCCAGCATTTT; cdr3_aa: CASSRWTGEVSNQPQHF
d_call: NA; j_call: TRBJ2-7; clone_size: NA; v_call: TRBV9; cdr3_nt: TGTGCCAGCAGCCCGAACTACGTGTCTCAAGGAGAGCAGTACTTC; cdr3_aa: CASSPNYVSQGEQYF
d_call: NA; j_call: TRBJ1-5; clone_size: once; v_call: TRBV2; cdr3_nt: TGTGCCAGCAGTCCCACAGGGCACGGAATAGACAATCAGCCCCAGCATTTT; cdr3_aa: CASSPTGHGIDNQPQHF
d_call: TRBD2; j_call: TRBJ2-1; clone_size: NA; v_call: TRBV9; cdr3_nt: TGTGCCAGCAGCGCCCGGGGGGTTCAATCCTACAATGAGCAGTTCTTC; cdr3_aa: CASSARGVQSYNEQFF
d_call: NA; j_call: TRBJ1-1; clone_size: NA; v_call: TRBV24-1; cdr3_nt: TGTGCCTCCTCGGTATTACCGATCACTGAAGCTTTCTTT; cdr3_aa: CASSVLPITEAFF
d_call: TRBD2; j_call: TRBJ2-7; clone_size: NA; v_call: TRBV18; cdr3_nt: TGTGCCAGCTCACCTCTAGCGGGCCATCCCTACGAGCAGTACTTC; cdr3_aa: CASSPLAGHPYEQYF
d_call: NA; j_call: TRBJ1-2; clone_size: NA; v_call: TRBV10-3; cdr3_nt: TGTGCCATCAGTGAGTCGAGGGCGGTAGTGGGGATTCAAAACTATGGCTACACCTTC; cdr3_aa: CAISESRAVVGIQNYGYTF
d_call: NA; j_call: TRBJ2-2; clone_size: NA; v_call: TRBV19; cdr3_nt: TGTGCCAGTCGTGAGGCGGGGCTCTTGGTCGGGGAGCTGTTTTTT; cdr3_aa: CASREAGLLVGELFF
d_call: TRBD1; j_call: TRBJ2-7; clone_size: NA; v_call: TRBV12-3/TRBV12-4; cdr3_nt: TGTGCCAGCAGGATGACAGGGTCCTACGAGCAGTACTTC; cdr3_aa: CASRMTGSYEQYF
d_call: NA; j_call: TRBJ2-3; clone_size: NA; v_call: TRBV3-1/TRBV3-2; cdr3_nt: TGTGCCAGGCCCCGGCAAGAGGTCACAGATACGCAGTATTTT; cdr3_aa: CARPRQEVTDTQYF
d_call: TRBD1; j_call: TRBJ2-7; clone_size: NA; v_call: TRBV25-1; cdr3_nt: TGTGCCAGCAGCCTTCGACAGGGAAGGCTTCACGAGCAGTACTTC; cdr3_aa: CASSLRQGRLHEQYF
d_call: TRBD1; j_call: TRBJ1-2; clone_size: NA; v_call: TRBV20-1; cdr3_nt: TGCAGTACTGGACAGGGGGTGGCTATTACCTTC; cdr3_aa: CSTGQGVAITF